The entry below gives a single T cell receptor beta chain sequence along with its context. Its antigen is not known. The entry originates in a study of T cells in localized non-small cell lung cancer. Study-level findings and limits: Within adjacent lung there appeared a median around 55 of the top 100 tumor clones.

Clones were read by immunoSEQ multiplex PCR, and TCRdb kept only the in-frame ones, dropping some. The table shows roughly 20,000 clones, with 84% occurring only once. The CDR3 has 14 residues. The germline V and J ends were trimmed by 2 bases and 5 bases, with 10 bases remaining between them. Germline V gene sequence: CDR1 MGHDK, CDR2 SYGVNS. This receptor was taken from a man aged 35-69 years with stage I lung adenocarcinoma. The sample was peripheral blood, taken before any cancer treatment. The rearrangement joins TRBV25-1 to TRBJ1-5, with D possibly being TRBD1 (6 bases). The CDR3 DNA is TGTGCCAGCAGTGAAACAGGGTTGCATCAGCCCCAGCATTTT. Translation gives CASSETGLHQPQHF.